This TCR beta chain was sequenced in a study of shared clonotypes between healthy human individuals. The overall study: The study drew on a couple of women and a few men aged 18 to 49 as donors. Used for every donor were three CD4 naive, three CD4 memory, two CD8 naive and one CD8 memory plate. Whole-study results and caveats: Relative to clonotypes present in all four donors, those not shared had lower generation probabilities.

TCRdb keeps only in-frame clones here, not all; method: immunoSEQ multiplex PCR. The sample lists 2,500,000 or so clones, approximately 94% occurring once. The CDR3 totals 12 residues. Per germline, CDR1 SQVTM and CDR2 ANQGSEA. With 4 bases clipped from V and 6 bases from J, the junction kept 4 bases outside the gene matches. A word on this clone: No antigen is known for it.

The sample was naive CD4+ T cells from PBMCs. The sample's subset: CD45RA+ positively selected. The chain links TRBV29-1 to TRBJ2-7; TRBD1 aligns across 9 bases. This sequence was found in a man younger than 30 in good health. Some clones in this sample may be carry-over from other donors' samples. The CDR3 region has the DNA TGCAGCGTTGGGACAGGGGTGTCCGAGCAGTACTTC. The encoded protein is CSVGTGVSEQYF.